This T cell receptor beta chain was found in a study of blood T cell repertoires in COVID-19. The V gene's germline CDR1 is SGHAT and CDR2 FQDESV (reference sequence). CDR3 length: 16 residues. J gave up 0 bases and V 5 bases, and 4 bases lay outside the gene matches. TCRdb keeps only in-frame clones here, not all; method: immunoSEQ multiplex PCR. The sample lists about 80,000 clones, roughly 80% occurring once. This clone was seen more than once but under ten times. This TCR was sampled from a woman over 75 with acute or convalescent COVID-19. The sample comprised peripheral blood. The chain uses TRBV11-1 and TRBJ2-3; TRBD1 matches 11 bases. The CDR3 spells CASSLRTGGSTDTQYF. CDR3 nucleotides: TGTGCCAGCAGCCTCAGGACAGGGGGCAGCACAGATACGCAGTATTTT.